This T cell receptor beta chain was captured by sequencing in a study of Graves' ophthalmopathy and Graves' hyperthyroidism (dated by TCRdb to 2017 to 2018). With regard to the full study: Peripheral blood was collected at initial diagnosis, prior to any treatment. To tell Graves' ophthalmopathy apart from Graves' hyperthyroidism, and to predict which patients would progress to ophthalmopathy, the study relied on TCR beta repertoire signatures. In total, some 140 blood samples were TCR-sequenced: around 42 ophthalmopathy, around 75 hyperthyroidism and some 17 hyperthyroidism-to-ophthalmopathy patients. To explore V-J signatures distinguishing ophthalmopathy from hyperthyroidism, a discovery set of roughly 98 patients (43 ophthalmopathy, roughly 60 stable hyperthyroidism) was enrolled. For independent validation, a separate cohort was made up of some 18 hyperthyroidism patients plus 17 patients who later progressed from hyperthyroidism to ophthalmopathy. In several hyperthyroidism patients, the T-cell repertoire of thyroid tissue was compared with the T-cell repertoire of blood. Following sample collection, hyperthyroidism patients were given methimazole at a starting dose of 30 mg daily, and ophthalmopathy patients were given high-dose intravenous methylprednisolone. The roughly 99 discovery patients were divided at random into training and test sets in a 7:3 ratio. General study outcomes and caveats: Among expanded thyroid clonotypes with frequency above 0.001, most also showed up in blood, which suggests that blood repertoires may reflect the thyroid immune response. No statistical method was used to set the sample size in advance, and the investigators knew which group each participant was assigned to. Ophthalmopathy was separated from stable hyperthyroidism by the 13-signature model with about 89% sensitivity and 81% to 84% specificity in cross-validation and with 80%/75% in the test set. In validation, the model predicted ophthalmopathy progression with roughly 68% sensitivity and about 73% specificity; 12 predicted patients were CT-confirmed with GO in a median of roughly 6.8 months.

Ophthalmopathy patients were characterized by moderately to severely active disease, a Clinical Activity Score of at least 3, a NOSPECS grade of at least 4, and a disease duration under 3 months. Anyone with other autoimmune diseases, uncontrolled infections, pregnancy or lactation was excluded from the study. Diagnosis was based on clinical symptoms, serum thyroxine, TRAb, thyroid ultrasound and orbital computed tomography. Using Ficoll-Paque density gradient centrifugation, PBMCs were isolated from 10 ml of fresh peripheral blood. Trizol reagent was used to extract the total RNA, and its quality was then checked on an Agilent 2100 Bioanalyzer. The table lists this clonotype with many counts. What this receptor recognizes is not known. No base-level quality is on record; no much larger clone is a single base apart. TCR beta CDR3 regions were amplified from RNA transcripts for repertoire sequencing. The first round of RT-PCR was done with HTBI primers and the Qiagen OneStep RT-PCR kit, and was followed by a second round of multiplex PCR, then size selection and purification. The libraries underwent paired-end sequencing with 100 bp reads on an Illumina HiSeq2000. In the original analysis: Reads were processed with SOAPnuke, discarding reads with adapters, uncalled bases, mean Phred below 15, or no exact constant-primer or identifier match. High-quality paired reads were merged with COPE v1.2.5. Each unique nucleotide sequence was defined as a clonotype, and clonotypes were aligned to IMGT TRB V, D and J references with MiTCR v1.1. Analysis was restricted to V-J combinations with a frequency above 0.0001, which covered 99.2% of repertoires. A TCR clonal expansion and chaos score per V-J combination was defined as the ratio of F50 clonal expansion to chaos observed in the TCRdist matrix. Features were reduced by Welch's t-statistics and random forest to approximately 13 V-J combinations, which fed a naive Bayes classifier. The Morisita-Horn index was used to measure how similar the thyroid and blood repertoires were. TCRdb reworked the public reads: Q25 trimming with fastp, MiXCR clone assembly, productive beta chains retained. CDR3 protein duplicates are merged, each entry listing the most common genes and DNA. The V and J calls come from TCRdb's annotation, not from the publication. The sample table holds 350,000 to 400,000 distinct CDR3 sequences, of which approximately 16% were seen once. Of the sample, around 1.4% falls within the top ten clones.

Sample: peripheral blood. The source of this sequence is a woman aged 18-29 years with Graves' ophthalmopathy. Donor details come from another sample of the same person, matched by shared clones.

The sequenced DNA: TGTGCCAGTAAGTTCGACAGGAACACTGAAGCTTTCTTT. Its protein is CASKFDRNTEAFF. This sequence uses TRBV19 and TRBJ1-1; the D gene is perhaps TRBD1, on 5 matching bases. V lost 7 bases and J lost 1 base; the stretch between them is 10 bases long. From its cysteine to its phenylalanine, the CDR3 spans 13 amino acids. The only DNA kept is the CDR3, 39 bases in frame from the first base. The germline V gene (reference sequence) provides CDR1 LNHDA and CDR2 SQIVND.